The 31 T cell receptor beta chains below all came from one sample that was sequenced in a study of blood T cell repertoires in COVID-19. Sequencing was performed with immunoSEQ multiplex PCR; in TCRdb, only in-frame clones are kept and a portion is missing. Of tens of thousands of clones listed, more than 85% are singletons. The specimen was peripheral blood. The receptors derive from a human donor with active COVID-19. The donor label of this sample is uncertain.

This chain links TRBV6-2 or TRBV6-3 with TRBJ2-4; 12 nucleotides agree with TRBD2. The CDR3 has 19 amino acids. The junction had 8 bases not matched to a gene; V was cut back by 2 bases and J by 0 bases. The germline CDR1 and CDR2 sequences are MNHEY and SVGEGT. This chain's CDR3 is CASSYALASGRGAKNIQYF. CDR3 DNA: TGTGCCAGCAGTTACGCGCTGGCTAGCGGGAGGGGAGCCAAAAACATTCAGTACTTC.

This chain joins TRBV20-1 and TRBJ2-3; unclear D gene. This CDR3 is 12 amino acids long. CDR1 DFQATT and CDR2 SNEGSKA come from the germline V gene (reference sequence). Trimming removed 3 bases from V and 5 bases from J, with 9 bases in between. CDR3 DNA: TGCAGTGCTAGTTTAGATCTAGATACGCAGTATTTT. Protein product: CSASLDLDTQYF.

This chain uses TRBV7-2 with TRBJ2-7; 7 bases agree with TRBD1. V shed 3 bases and J 4 bases; nucleotides not matched to a gene: 6. Germline-derived CDR1 and CDR2 are SGHTA and FQGNSA. The CDR3 covers 14 residues. In DNA form, the CDR3 reads TGTGCCAGCAGCTTGCCGGGACAGCGGTACGAGCAGTACTTC. Encoded protein: CASSLPGQRYEQYF.

The CDR3 is CASRKGADSNQPQHF. CDR3 sequence (DNA): TGTGCCAGCAGAAAAGGGGCCGATAGCAATCAGCCCCAGCATTTT. The chain joins TRBV3-1 (or the pseudogene TRBV3-2) to TRBJ1-5; TRBD1 might be the D (5 bases). The CDR3 totals 15 residues. Germline V CDR1 and CDR2: LGHDT, YNNKEL (reference sequence). Trimming shortened V by 6 bases and J by 0 bases, and 12 bases separated the two germline ends.

The V call is TRBV18, the J call TRBJ1-4; 9 nucleotides agree with TRBD1. The CDR3 contains 15 residues. Trimming at V came to 0 bases and at J to 8 bases, leaving 4 bases not matched to a gene. The germline CDR1 and CDR2 sequences are KGHSH and LQKENI. The DNA for the CDR3 is TGTGCCAGCTCACCACCAGGGACAGGGACAGAAAAACTGTTTTTT. Translating gives CASSPPGTGTEKLFF. The full variable domain, with the rest looked up from reference TRBV18 and TRBJ1-4, is NAGVMQNPRHLVRRRGQEARLRCSPMKGHSHVYWYRQLPEEGLKFMVYLQKENIIDESGMPKERFSAEFPKEGPSILRIQQVVRGDSAAYFCASSPPGTGTEKLFFGSGTQLSVL.

In this sample, this clone turned up a few times. The chain carries TRBV7-9 and TRBJ2-7; 7 bases align to TRBD1. Germline assignment: CDR1 SEHNR and CDR2 FQNEAQ (reference sequence). Trimming removed 7 bases from V and 1 base from J; junction bases left unmatched: 4. This CDR3 region has 13 residues. CDR3 nucleotide sequence: TGTGCCAGCACCCCACAGGGGTCCTACGAGCAGTACTTC. Its translation: CASTPQGSYEQYF.

The V gene is TRBV6-2 or TRBV6-3, the J gene TRBJ1-5; D is perhaps TRBD1 (6 bases). Germline lookup yields CDR1 MNHEY and CDR2 SVGEGT. V shed 2 bases and J shed 7 bases, with 12 bases lying between them. This CDR3 has 14 residues. CDR3 in DNA: TGTGCCAGCAGTTACCACAGGGAGTTACAGCCCCAGCATTTT. Translating gives CASSYHRELQPQHF.

The chain has TRBV28 and TRBJ1-2; 7 bases are shared with TRBD1. The CDR3 sequence is 14 residues long. V trimming: 3 bases; J trimming: 4 bases; junction bases outside the gene matches: 5. Germline V lookup: CDR1 MDHEN, CDR2 SYDVKM. CDR3 sequence reads: CASSLSDRVYGYTF. The CDR3 DNA follows: TGTGCCAGCAGTTTGTCAGACAGGGTCTATGGCTACACCTTC.

The rearrangement uses TRBV28 and TRBJ2-1, with TRBD1 identical over 9 bases. Germline V lookup: CDR1 MDHEN, CDR2 SYDVKM. The V gene end was trimmed by 5 bases and the J gene end by 0 bases; junction bases not matched to a gene: 11. The CDR3 spans 18 residues. CDR3 bases: TGTGCCAGCAGTACCCGGGACAGGGTTGCCGGCTCCTACAATGAGCAGTTCTTC. Translation: CASSTRDRVAGSYNEQFF.

The chain links TRBV27 to TRBJ2-5, with D possibly TRBD2 on 5 matching bases. Germline lookup yields CDR1 MNHEY and CDR2 SMNVEV (reference sequence). The CDR3 contains 16 residues. V dropped 5 bases and J dropped 1 base, with 17 bases sitting between them. CDR3 sequence (DNA): TGTGCCAGCAGTCCCTTCGAGGGCAGACCCCAAGAGACCCAGTACTTC. This gives the protein CASSPFEGRPQETQYF.

The chain couples TRBV10-2 to TRBJ1-4; D not resolved. Trimming shortened V by 8 bases and J by 5 bases, and 12 bases separated the two germline ends. The CDR3 covers 13 residues. Germline V gene lookup returns CDR1 WSHSY and CDR2 SAAADI. CDR3 amino acids: CASSEVRNEKLFF. The CDR3 nucleotides read TGCGCCAGCTCCGAGGTCCGGAATGAAAAACTGTTTTTT.

The chain combines TRBV19 with TRBJ2-7; 7 bases map to TRBD1. This CDR3 spans 15 amino acids. J gave up 2 bases and V 10 bases, and 14 bases lay outside the gene matches. The germline CDR1 and CDR2 sequences are LNHDA and SQIVND (reference sequence). The CDR3 sequence: CATSPRGKVAYEQYF. Written as DNA, the CDR3 is TGTGCCACCTCTCCCAGGGGGAAAGTAGCCTACGAGCAGTACTTC.

The chain has TRBV25-1 and TRBJ2-3; no definite D call. V was clipped by 6 bases and J by 2 bases, with 12 bases between them. The length of the CDR3 is 14 residues. Germline V gene lookup returns CDR1 MGHDK and CDR2 SYGVNS. CDR3 region: CASRNSHPTDTQYF. The CDR3 region has the DNA TGTGCCAGCAGGAATAGCCATCCCACAGATACGCAGTATTTT.

This chain joins TRBV7-8 and TRBJ2-3; 9 nucleotides line up with TRBD1. Germline assignment: CDR1 SGHVS and CDR2 FQNEAQ. V trimming: 3 bases; J trimming: 0 bases; junction bases outside the gene matches: 1. The CDR3 spans 15 residues. The DNA of the CDR3 is TGTGCCAGCAGCTTGGACAGGGGTAGCACAGATACGCAGTATTTT. It translates to CASSLDRGSTDTQYF.

The CDR3 nucleotides read TGTGCCAGCAGCCAAGACAGGTCGAGCCGAAACACCATATATTTT. It specifies CASSQDRSSRNTIYF. This chain links TRBV3-1 (or the pseudogene TRBV3-2) with TRBJ1-3; unclear D gene. CDR1 is LGHDT, CDR2 YNNKEL, per germline (reference sequence). The V end lost 0 bases, the J end lost 5 bases, and 11 bases lay between the germline ends. CDR3 length equals 15 residues.

The rearrangement joins TRBV6-5 to TRBJ1-4; D gene uncertain. V was shortened by 4 bases and J by 0 bases, with 9 bases between the two germline ends. Germline CDR1 reads MNHEY; CDR2 reads SVGAGI. The CDR3 is made up of 15 amino acids. Here the CDR3 DNA reads TGTGCCAGCAGTTCCGAACACACAACTAATGAAAAACTGTTTTTT. Protein: CASSSEHTTNEKLFF.

This rearrangement joins TRBV9 to TRBJ1-3; D remains ambiguous. V lost 0 bases and J lost 0, with 7 bases in between. The CDR3 spans 15 residues. From germline, CDR1 is SGDLS and CDR2 YYNGEE. The CDR3 loop reads CASSVASRSGNTIYF. CDR3 in DNA: TGTGCCAGCAGCGTAGCGAGTCGCTCTGGAAACACCATATATTTT.

This rearrangement joins TRBV7-9 to TRBJ2-2; D unresolved. Germline assignment: CDR1 SEHNR and CDR2 FQNEAQ (reference sequence). Trimming cost V 4 bases and J 8 bases, with 8 bases left between them. This CDR3 spans 12 amino acids. CDR3 nucleotides: TGTGCCAGCAGCTCCTTGGAGGGGGAGCTGTTTTTT. Encoded protein: CASSSLEGELFF.

V gene TRBV19 combines with J gene TRBJ2-1; the D gene is possibly TRBD1 (6 bases). Germline V gene lookup returns CDR1 LNHDA and CDR2 SQIVND (reference sequence). The CDR3 is 14 residues long. V lost 9 bases, J lost 3 bases, and 15 bases lay in between. The CDR3 loop is CARGGRDIYNEQFF. In DNA, the CDR3 is TGTGCCAGGGGCGGACGGGACATCTACAATGAGCAGTTCTTC.

This chain links TRBV28 with TRBJ1-2, with D maybe TRBD1 (5 bases). This CDR3 is 11 amino acids long. Germline CDR1 is MDHEN and CDR2 is SYDVKM. V was cut by 5 bases and J by 5 bases, with 6 bases left in between. CDR3 sequence: CASSRQYGYTF. The CDR3, as DNA: TGTGCCAGCAGTCGACAGTATGGCTACACCTTC.

The chain uses TRBV5-4 and TRBJ2-1; 12 bases line up with TRBD2. V lost 0 bases and J lost 10; bases outside the gene matches: 5. CDR3 length: 15 amino acids. Germline loops: CDR1 SGHNT, CDR2 YYREEE (reference sequence). The CDR3 here is CASSLGLAGGLEQFF. The CDR3 nucleotides read TGTGCCAGCAGCTTGGGGCTAGCGGGAGGGTTAGAGCAGTTCTTC.

This sequence joins TRBV19 and TRBJ2-1; D uncertain. Germline V gene lookup returns CDR1 LNHDA and CDR2 SQIVND (reference sequence). V was clipped by 3 bases and J by 7 bases, with 13 bases between them. The CDR3 is 14 residues long. CDR3 nucleotide sequence: TGTGCCAGTAGTATGCGGCTAGATAAAAATGAGCAGTTCTTC. Translated, it gives CASSMRLDKNEQFF.

This chain links TRBV7-8 with TRBJ2-7; 10 bases match TRBD1. The CDR3 covers 16 residues. Germline V gene data show CDR1 as SGHVS and CDR2 as FQNEAQ. V was pared by 2 bases and J by 3 bases, with 7 bases of the junction left unmatched. The CDR3 DNA follows: TGTGCCAGCAGCTTACCTGGGACAGGGGCCCACTACGAGCAGTACTTC. Translated: CASSLPGTGAHYEQYF.

V and J are TRBV19 and TRBJ2-5, with D possibly TRBD1 on 7 matching bases. The CDR3 is made up of 14 amino acids. V lost 6 bases and J 5 bases, leaving 16 bases between the germline ends. Per germline, CDR1 LNHDA and CDR2 SQIVND (reference sequence). The CDR3 loop is CASRTTGSGETQYF. The CDR3 DNA reads TGTGCCAGTAGGACGACAGGGAGCGGGGAGACCCAGTACTTC.

V is TRBV5-4 and J is TRBJ1-3; 9 nucleotides line up with TRBD1. Germline CDR1 SGHNT, CDR2 YYREEE (reference sequence). The V and J ends lost 4 bases and 7 bases, in that order; junction bases with no gene match: 6. The CDR3 has 14 amino acids. The CDR3 sequence is CASSGDRVGNTIYF. Written as DNA, the CDR3 is TGTGCCAGCAGCGGGGACAGGGTGGGGAACACCATATATTTT.

The chain couples TRBV5-5 to TRBJ2-2, with D maybe TRBD1 (6 bases). The CDR3 length is 17 residues. The V gene's germline CDR1 is SGHKS and CDR2 YYEKEE (reference sequence). The V end lost 4 bases, the J end lost 0 bases, and 16 bases lay between the germline ends. The CDR3, as DNA: TGTGCCAGCAGCGCATGGACCGGGACATCGAACACCGGGGAGCTGTTTTTT. Amino acids: CASSAWTGTSNTGELFF.

The chain uses TRBV10-1 and TRBJ2-3, with TRBD2 identical over 7 bases. This CDR3 has 17 residues. The ends lost 4 bases at V and 2 bases at J; junction bases unmatched: 12. Germline CDR1 and CDR2: WNHNN and SYGVQD (reference sequence). Here the CDR3 DNA reads TGCGCCAGCAGTGGTACCATAGCGGGTAGAATCACAGATACGCAGTATTTT. Protein sequence: CASSGTIAGRITDTQYF.

The chain combines TRBV12-3 or TRBV12-4 with TRBJ1-2, with D possibly TRBD1 on 5 matching bases. V was clipped by 6 bases and J by 5 bases, with 13 bases between them. The CDR3 has 13 residues. Here the CDR3 reads CASSRGGLYGYTF. CDR3 DNA sequence: TGTGCCAGCAGCCGCGGGGGGTTATATGGCTACACCTTC.

This clone appeared a single time. V is TRBV28 and J is TRBJ2-1, with TRBD2 identical over 7 bases. The CDR3 runs to 14 residues. CDR1 is MDHEN, CDR2 SYDVKM, per germline. The V gene end was trimmed by 4 bases and the J gene end by 3 bases; junction bases not matched to a gene: 3. This chain's CDR3 is CASSSGGDYNEQFF. The CDR3 DNA sequence: TGTGCCAGCAGTTCGGGGGGAGACTACAATGAGCAGTTCTTC.

The chain recombines TRBV12-3 or TRBV12-4 with TRBJ1-2; the match to TRBD1 covers 7 bases. This CDR3 is built from 12 residues. V lost 6 bases to trimming and J lost 4 bases; unmatched junction nucleotides: 2. CDR3 DNA: TGTGCCAGCAGGACAGGGAGCTATGGCTACACCTTC. It codes for CASRTGSYGYTF.

The V gene is TRBV7-2, the J gene TRBJ2-7; D uncertain. This CDR3 comprises 12 residues. The germline V gene encodes CDR1 SGHTA and CDR2 FQGNSA. The V end lost 5 bases, the J end lost 2 bases, and 7 bases lay between the germline ends. This chain's CDR3 is CASSRVPYEQYF. In DNA, the CDR3 is TGTGCCAGCAGCCGAGTCCCCTACGAGCAGTACTTC.